What follows is one T cell receptor beta chain and its context. Antigen specificity is unknown. Co-extraction of both nucleic acids (RNA and DNA) used roughly 18-32 mg of unsorted bulk tissue. All patients had surgically resected primary liver carcinoma. The patients, who had chronic HBV infection, were treatment-naive (untreated). Total RNA (approximately 0.5 ug) served as template for TCR beta cDNA synthesis primed by a constant-region primer. Three nested multiplex PCR rounds of slightly modified ARM-PCR generated TCR beta libraries. It was with TRBV1-TRBV30 forward primers and a C-beta reverse primer that the first two PCR rounds were run, at roughly 10 cycles each. One entry per CDR3 protein, called by TCRdb with MiXCR from the multiplex PCR reads. The profile shows under 130,000 distinct CDR3 sequences, 80% to 85% of them singletons. This entry belongs to a study of tumor-infiltrating lymphocytes in primary liver carcinoma.

General study findings and limits: When set against blood, tumors had a significantly higher top-250-clone fraction (p = 0.039). Merely about 7-25% of top clones occurred in all five tumor regions.

The CDR3 is made up of 17 amino acids. V dropped 0 bases and J dropped 3; count of bases not matched to a gene: 3. Germline loops: CDR1 MGHRA, CDR2 YSYEKL. The TCR comes from a middle-aged man with primary liver carcinoma and hepatitis B virus infection. The sequenced sample consisted of liver tumor tissue from sampling region 3. The subset was: tumor region T3, left-lateral pole. V and J are TRBV4-1 and TRBJ2-3; 13 bases agree with TRBD2. The CDR3 sequence is CASSQDRTSGRTDTQYF. Written as DNA, the CDR3 is TGCGCCAGCAGCCAAGATAGGACTAGCGGGAGAACAGATACGCAGTATTTT.